The 12 T cell receptor beta chains listed next were all sequenced from one sample in a study of T cells in localized non-small cell lung cancer. Sequencing was performed with immunoSEQ multiplex PCR; in TCRdb, only in-frame clones are kept and a portion is missing. Found here are around 33,000 clones, approximately 92% of them singletons; the top ten hold about 2.2%. The sample here was peripheral blood, taken before any cancer treatment. Every receptor here comes from a female donor at least 60 years old with stage I lung adenocarcinoma.

This chain uses TRBV12-1 with TRBJ1-5. TRBV12-1 is assigned pseudogene status. The CDR3 consists of 14 residues. CDR3 residues: CASSLPGTNQPQHF. CDR3 nucleotides: TGTGCCAGCAGCTTACCGGGAACCAATCAGCCCCAGCATTTT.

The V and J genes are TRBV7-2 and TRBJ1-2; D gene ambiguous. This CDR3 contains 13 residues. The V gene's germline CDR1 is SGHTA and CDR2 FQGNSA. The germline V and J ends were trimmed by 5 bases and 6 bases, with 13 bases remaining between them. For the CDR3, the DNA is TGTGCCAGCAGCCCCCAGACACGGGATGGCTACACCTTC. Its protein product is CASSPQTRDGYTF.

J is TRBJ1-4 and V is TRBV29-1; D possibly corresponds to TRBD1 (5 bases). The CDR3 spans 12 residues. Looked up from germline, CDR1 is SQVTM and CDR2 is ANQGSEA. CDR3 sequence: CTVRGAGEKLFF. CDR3 in DNA: TGCACAGTAAGAGGGGCAGGGGAAAAACTGTTTTTT.

This clone was seen a few times. CDR3 coding DNA: TGCGCCAGCAGGTCCGCAGATAATTCACCCCTCCACTTT. This codes for CASRSADNSPLHF. The chain has TRBV5-1 and TRBJ1-6; D gene uncertain. The CDR3 totals 13 residues. CDR1 and CDR2 from the germline V gene are SGHRS and YFSETQ. Trimming removed 5 bases from V and 5 bases from J, with 8 bases in between.

The chain carries TRBV5-1 and TRBJ1-5, with D tentatively TRBD1 (5 bases). Germline V gene data show CDR1 as SGHRS and CDR2 as YFSETQ. V was cut by 4 bases and J by 1 base, with 9 bases left in between. CDR3 length equals 14 residues. The chain's CDR3 is CASSSRESNQPQHF. CDR3 nucleotides: TGCGCCAGCAGCAGCAGGGAGAGCAATCAGCCCCAGCATTTT.

The rearrangement uses TRBV10-3 and TRBJ2-4, with D possibly called TRBD1 or TRBD2 (5 bases each). V lost 11 bases and J 6 bases, leaving 17 bases between the germline ends. The CDR3 runs 13 residues. The V gene's germline CDR1 is ENHRY and CDR2 SYGVKD. The CDR3 DNA follows: TGTGCCCCCTGGGGGTGGATTATAAACATTCAGTACTTC. Its protein is CAPWGWIINIQYF.

This clone was detected once. This chain connects TRBV29-1 to TRBJ2-1; 14 bases fit TRBD2. The CDR3 is 13 residues long. Germline CDR1 and CDR2: SQVTM and ANQGSEA. V shed 7 bases and J 7 bases; nucleotides not matched to a gene: 3. Here the CDR3 reads CSGLAGGLNEQFF. In DNA, the CDR3 is TGCAGCGGACTAGCGGGGGGGTTGAATGAGCAGTTCTTC.

This chain's CDR3 is CASSPLDRGGLRAFF. The CDR3, as DNA: TGTGCCAGCAGCCCCCTGGACAGGGGGGGTCTAAGAGCTTTCTTT. The chain joins TRBV7-9 to TRBJ1-1; the match to TRBD1 covers 10 bases. This CDR3 has 15 amino acids. Germline V CDR1 and CDR2: SEHNR, FQNEAQ (reference sequence). V lost 5 bases and J lost 10; bases outside the gene matches: 13.

The chain recombines TRBV9 with TRBJ2-6; a weak D match, TRBD2 (7 bases). V was shortened by 3 bases and J by 0 bases, with 19 bases between the two germline ends. This CDR3 has 19 residues. The V gene's germline CDR1 is SGDLS and CDR2 YYNGEE. The CDR3 nucleotides read TGTGCCAGCAGCGAGACACCGGGACTACAGGGCTCTGGGGCCAACGTCCTGACTTTC. Its protein product is CASSETPGLQGSGANVLTF.

V and J are TRBV19 and TRBJ1-2; no clear D. Trimming took 1 base from V and 8 from J, leaving 17 bases between them. Germline loops: CDR1 LNHDA, CDR2 SQIVND (reference sequence). The CDR3 covers 15 residues. Written as DNA, the CDR3 is TGTGCCAGTAGTATAGTAGACGGGTCGGGAAGCGGCTACACCTTC. It specifies CASSIVDGSGSGYTF.

V gene TRBV2 combines with J gene TRBJ1-1, with D possibly matching TRBD1 (5 bases). V was shortened by 7 bases and J by 2 bases, with 14 bases between the two germline ends. This CDR3 is 14 amino acids long. CDR1 is SNHLY, CDR2 FYNNEI, per germline. DNA for the CDR3: TGTGCCAGCAAGGAGGGGTCGGGCAACACTGAAGCTTTCTTT. This gives the protein CASKEGSGNTEAFF. The full variable domain, with the rest looked up from reference TRBV2 and TRBJ1-1, is EPEVTQTPSHQVTQMGQEVILRCVPISNHLYFYWYRQILGQKVEFLVSFYNNEISEKSEIFDDQFSVERPDGSNFTLKIRSTKLEDSAMYFCASKEGSGNTEAFFGQGTRLTVV.

The chain joins TRBV11-3 to TRBJ2-5, with a tentative D call TRBD2 (5 bases). The CDR3 runs 13 residues. Deletions cut 4 bases from V and 5 bases from J, with 11 bases between. The germline CDR1 and CDR2 sequences are SGHNT and YENEEA. CDR3 nucleotides: TGTGCCAGCAGCTCGACTACCGAGGAGACCCAGTACTTC. Its protein is CASSSTTEETQYF. The variable domain in full, completed from reference TRBV11-3 and TRBJ2-5, reads EAGVVQSPRYKIIEKKQPVAFWCNPISGHNTLYWYLQNLGQGPELLIRYENEEAVDDSQLPKDRFSAERLKGVDSTLKIQPAELGDSAVYLCASSSTTEETQYFGPGTRLLVL.